This T cell receptor (beta chain) was captured by sequencing in a study of cytomegalovirus exposure and HLA in healthy donors. General observations from the study: The study put 150 or so TCR beta chains on its list as cytomegalovirus-associated. Usually a TCR sequence was rare, but some public TCRs were found in many donors. A few chains linked to CMV were shown in vitro to be specific for CMV antigens. A later analysis found first-cohort TCR clusters tended to co-occur in the 120 validation repertoires.

The assay was immunoSEQ multiplex PCR, and TCRdb's table has in-frame clones only and misses some. The repertoire holds approximately 150,000 clones, with under 95% as singletons. On this clone: The antigen remains undetermined.

The TCR was taken from a woman aged 18-35 years in good health and CMV-seropositive. Sequencing was performed on PBMCs.

The CDR3 reads CASSFESGASYNEQFF. In nucleotides, the CDR3 is TGTGCCAGCAGCTTTGAATCAGGTGCCTCCTACAATGAGCAGTTCTTC. The rearrangement uses TRBV7-9 and TRBJ2-1; D ambiguous. The germline CDR1 and CDR2 sequences are SEHNR and FQNEAQ (reference sequence). The CDR3 has 16 amino acids. Trimming shortened V by 3 bases and J by 0 bases, and 12 bases separated the two germline ends.